This T cell receptor (beta chain) comes out of a study of OX40 agonist ivuxolimab in advanced cancers. Broader study findings: It was not determined which antigens were specifically recognized by the peripheral T cells that had undergone clonal expansion.

TCRdb keeps only in-frame clones here, not all; method: immunoSEQ multiplex PCR. Of 60,000 to 70,000 clones listed, roughly 87% are singletons. Trimming stripped 0 bases from V and 7 bases from J, with 7 bases between. CDR3 length equals 12 residues. Looked up from germline, CDR1 is PRHDT and CDR2 is FYEKMQ (reference sequence). About this clone: Its antigen is unidentified.

The sequence was obtained from an adult with an advanced solid tumor such as melanoma, head and neck, liver or kidney cancer. The sample in question was CD4+ or CD8+ T cells sorted from blood, obtained in a trial of the OX40 agonist ivuxolimab. The chain is built from TRBV13 and TRBJ2-7; D not certain. The CDR3 here is CASSLGAREQYF. CDR3 coding DNA: TGTGCCAGCAGCTTAGGGGCGAGGGAGCAGTACTTC.